The TCR beta chain described here comes from a study of blood T cell repertoires in COVID-19. Study-level background: Acute and convalescent COVID-19 samples came from the United States, Italy and Spain. PBMCs, B-cell-depleted T cells, or T cells provided the cDNA or gDNA that made up the material.

The CDR3 sequence is 13 residues long. V lost 3 bases to trimming and J lost 4 bases, with 10 bases between them. Germline CDR1 is SGDLS and CDR2 is YYNGEE. In the study's own analysis: Quantification of nucleated cells was approximated via reference gene primer amplification. Clones were read by immunoSEQ multiplex PCR, and TCRdb kept only the in-frame ones, dropping some. V and J calls and clone size are as listed in that table; D and trimming were resolved from the DNA. The table lists around 30,000 clones, more than 70% of them singletons. The V gene is TRBV9, the J gene TRBJ1-2, with a tentative D call TRBD1 (5 bases). The sequenced sample was peripheral blood. This clonotype was sampled from a human donor with active COVID-19. The donor label of this sample is uncertain. The CDR3 region is CASSATDSYGYTF. CDR3 DNA sequence: TGTGCCAGCAGCGCAACCGACAGCTATGGCTACACCTTC. Full variable domain (missing parts from reference TRBV9 and TRBJ1-2): DSGVTQTPKHLITATGQRVTLRCSPRSGDLSVYWYQQSLDQGLQFLIQYYNGEERAKGNILERFSAQQFPDLHSELNLSSLELGDSALYFCASSATDSYGYTFGSGTRLTVV.